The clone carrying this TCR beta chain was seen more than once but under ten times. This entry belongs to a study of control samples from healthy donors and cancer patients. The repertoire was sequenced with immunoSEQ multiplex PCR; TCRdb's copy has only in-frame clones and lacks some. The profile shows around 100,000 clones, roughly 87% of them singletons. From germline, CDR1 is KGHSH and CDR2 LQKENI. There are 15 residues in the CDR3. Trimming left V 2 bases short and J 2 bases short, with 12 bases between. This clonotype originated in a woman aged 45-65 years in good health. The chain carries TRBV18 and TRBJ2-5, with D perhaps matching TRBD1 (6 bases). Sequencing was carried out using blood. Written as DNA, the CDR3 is TGTGCCAGCTCACCATATTGGGGGCAGCAAGAGACCCAGTACTTC. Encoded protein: CASSPYWGQQETQYF.